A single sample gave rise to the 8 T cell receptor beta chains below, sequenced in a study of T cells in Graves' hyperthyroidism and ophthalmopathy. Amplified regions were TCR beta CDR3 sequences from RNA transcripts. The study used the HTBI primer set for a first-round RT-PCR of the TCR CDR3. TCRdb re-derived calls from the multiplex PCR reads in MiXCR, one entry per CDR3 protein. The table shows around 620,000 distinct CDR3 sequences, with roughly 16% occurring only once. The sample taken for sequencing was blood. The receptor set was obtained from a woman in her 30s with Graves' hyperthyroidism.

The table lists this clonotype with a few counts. CDR3 nucleotide sequence: TGTGCCAGCAGACAGCACCAAGAGACCCAGTACTTC. Amino acids: CASRQHQETQYF. V and J are TRBV7-9 and TRBJ2-5; D unresolved. Germline-derived CDR1 and CDR2 are SEHNR and FQNEAQ (reference sequence). This CDR3 has 12 residues. Trimming shortened V by 6 bases and J by 0 bases, and 5 bases separated the two germline ends.

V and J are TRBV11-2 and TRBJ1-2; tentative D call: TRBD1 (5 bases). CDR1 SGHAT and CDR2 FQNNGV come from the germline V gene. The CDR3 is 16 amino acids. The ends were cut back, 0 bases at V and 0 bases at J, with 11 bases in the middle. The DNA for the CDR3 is TGTGCCAGCAGCTTAGATGGGGCAGGGCCTAACTATGGCTACACCTTC. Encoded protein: CASSLDGAGPNYGYTF. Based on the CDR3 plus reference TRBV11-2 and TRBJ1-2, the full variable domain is EAGVAQSPRYKIIEKRQSVAFWCNPISGHATLYWYQQILGQGPKLLIQFQNNGVVDDSQLPKDRFSAERLKGVDSTLKIQPAKLEDSAVYLCASSLDGAGPNYGYTFGSGTRLTVV.

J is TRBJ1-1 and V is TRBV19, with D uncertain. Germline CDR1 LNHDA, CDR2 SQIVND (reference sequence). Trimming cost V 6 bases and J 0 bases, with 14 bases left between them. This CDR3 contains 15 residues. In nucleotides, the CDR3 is TGTGCCAGTAGCCCATCTGATGAGATGAACACTGAAGCTTTCTTT. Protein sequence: CASSPSDEMNTEAFF. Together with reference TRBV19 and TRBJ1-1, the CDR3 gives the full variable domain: DGGITQSPKYLFRKEGQNVTLSCEQNLNHDAMYWYRQDPGQGLRLIYYSQIVNDFQKGDIAEGYSVSREKKESFPLTVTSAQKNPTAFYLCASSPSDEMNTEAFFGQGTRLTVV.

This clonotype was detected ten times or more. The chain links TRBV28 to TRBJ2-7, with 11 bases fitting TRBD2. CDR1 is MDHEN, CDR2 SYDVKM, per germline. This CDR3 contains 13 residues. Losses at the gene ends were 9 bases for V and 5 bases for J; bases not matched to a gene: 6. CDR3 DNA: TGTGCCAGTAGCGGGAGGGTTACTGACGAGCAGTACTTC. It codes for CASSGRVTDEQYF. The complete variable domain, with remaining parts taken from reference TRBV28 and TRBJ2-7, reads DVKVTQSSRYLVKRTGEKVFLECVQDMDHENMFWYRQDPGLGLRLIYFSYDVKMKEKGDIPEGYSVSREKKERFSLILESASTNQTSMYLCASSGRVTDEQYFGPGTRLTVT.

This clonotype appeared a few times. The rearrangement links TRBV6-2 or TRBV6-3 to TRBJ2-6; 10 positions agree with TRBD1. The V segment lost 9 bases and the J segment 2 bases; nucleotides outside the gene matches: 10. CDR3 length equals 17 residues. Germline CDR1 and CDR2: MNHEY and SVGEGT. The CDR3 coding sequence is TGTGCCAGAATTTCGGACAGGGGGATCCCTGGGGCCAACGTCCTGACTTTC. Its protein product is CARISDRGIPGANVLTF.

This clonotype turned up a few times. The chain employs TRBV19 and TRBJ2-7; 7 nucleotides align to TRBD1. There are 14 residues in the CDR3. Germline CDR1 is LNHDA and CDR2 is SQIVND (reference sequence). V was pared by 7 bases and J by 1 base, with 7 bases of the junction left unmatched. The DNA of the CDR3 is TGTGCCAGTAAAATGACAGGGACGTCCTACGAGCAGTACTTC. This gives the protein CASKMTGTSYEQYF.

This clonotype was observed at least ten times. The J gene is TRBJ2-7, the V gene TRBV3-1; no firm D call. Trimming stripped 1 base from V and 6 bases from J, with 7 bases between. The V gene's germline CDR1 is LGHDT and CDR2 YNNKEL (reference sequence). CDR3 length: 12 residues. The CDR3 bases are TGTGCCAGCAGCCAAGCTGAAGGCGAGCAGTACTTC. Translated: CASSQAEGEQYF.

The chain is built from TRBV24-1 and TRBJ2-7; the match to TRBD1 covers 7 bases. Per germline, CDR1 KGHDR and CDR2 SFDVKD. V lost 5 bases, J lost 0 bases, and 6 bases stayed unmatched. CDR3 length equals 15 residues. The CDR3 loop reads CATSAQGVSSYEQYF. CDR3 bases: TGTGCCACCAGTGCTCAGGGGGTGAGCTCCTACGAGCAGTACTTC.